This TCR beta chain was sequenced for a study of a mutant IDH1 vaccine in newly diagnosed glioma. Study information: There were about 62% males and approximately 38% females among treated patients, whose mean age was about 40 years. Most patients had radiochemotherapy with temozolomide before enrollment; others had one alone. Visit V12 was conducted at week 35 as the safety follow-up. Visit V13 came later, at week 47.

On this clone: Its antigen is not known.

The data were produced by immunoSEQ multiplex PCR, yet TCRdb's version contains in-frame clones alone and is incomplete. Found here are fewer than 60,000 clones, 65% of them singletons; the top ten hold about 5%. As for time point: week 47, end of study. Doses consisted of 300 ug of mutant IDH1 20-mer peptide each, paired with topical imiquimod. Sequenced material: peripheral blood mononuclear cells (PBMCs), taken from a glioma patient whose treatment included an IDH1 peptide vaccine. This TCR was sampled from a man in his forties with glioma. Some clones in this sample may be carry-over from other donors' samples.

CDR3: CASFGLQETQYF. The CDR3 DNA reads TGTGCCAGCTTTGGTCTACAAGAGACCCAGTACTTC. The chain is built from TRBV6-1 and TRBJ2-5; D is unclear. Trimming removed 8 bases at V and 2 bases at J, with 9 bases between. This CDR3 spans 12 amino acids. Germline V gene data show CDR1 as MNHNS and CDR2 as SASEGT.